One and the same sample provided the 17 T cell receptor beta chains below, sequenced in a study of tumor-infiltrating lymphocytes in primary liver carcinoma. The source material, 20-30 mg of unsorted bulk tissue, was used to co-extract RNA and DNA. Synthesis of TCR beta cDNA was carried out from 500 ng total RNA with a constant-region primer. Libraries for TCR beta were built through three nested multiplex PCR rounds, which together made up a slightly modified ARM-PCR procedure. Investigators reported that the first two PCR rounds, at around 9 cycles each, used TRBV1-TRBV30 forward primers with a C-beta reverse primer. TCRdb re-derived calls from the multiplex PCR reads in MiXCR, one entry per CDR3 protein. The sample includes about 130,000 distinct CDR3 sequences, 50% to 80% seen only once; the top ten take 8.4%. Sequences were obtained from liver tumor tissue from sampling region 3. Subset of the sample: tumor region T3, left-lateral pole. The receptors derive from a woman aged 55-70 years with primary liver carcinoma and hepatitis B virus infection.

As to this clonotype: A much larger clone lies one base from this, so it may be a read error. This rearrangement joins TRBV6-1 to TRBJ1-1; TRBD1 might be the D (6 bases). Germline values: CDR1 MNHNS, CDR2 SASEGT. The CDR3 loop spans 17 amino acids. The CDR3 spells CASSGPGARIWDTEASF. The CDR3 region has the DNA TGTGCCAGCAGTGGACCAGGGGCCAGGATTTGGGACACTGAAGCTTCCTTT.

This clonotype has a count of ten or more. This rearrangement joins TRBV28 to TRBJ2-2; unclear D gene. CDR1 MDHEN and CDR2 SYDVKM come from the germline V gene. CDR3 length equals 12 residues. CDR3 coding DNA: TGTGCGACCATGAAAAACACCGGGGAGCTGTTTTTT. Translation: CATMKNTGELFF.

There are many counts of this clonotype. This chain connects TRBV5-6 to TRBJ1-5; 9 bases are a match to TRBD1. V was clipped by 1 base and J by 5 bases; unmatched bases: 4. The CDR3 contains 15 residues. Germline assignment: CDR1 SGHDT and CDR2 YYEEEE. For the CDR3, the DNA is TGTGCCAGCAGCTTGTTGGGACAGGGTGATCAGCCCCAGCATTTT. Its translation is CASSLLGQGDQPQHF.

With respect to this clonotype: One junction end disagrees with the germline gene, perhaps due to a read error. The chain employs TRBV28 and TRBJ2-7; 7 bases are shared with TRBD1. CDR1 MDHEN and CDR2 SYDVKM come from the germline V gene. CDR3 length: 13 amino acids. DNA for the CDR3: TGTGTCAGCAATCTTACAGGGGTCTACGAGCAGTACTTC. This encodes CVSNLTGVYEQYF.

As regards this clonotype: One base away lies a much larger clone, so this may be a sequencing read error. The J gene is TRBJ2-7, the V gene TRBV6-5; D not certain. Looked up from germline, CDR1 is MNHEY and CDR2 is SVGAGI. This CDR3 spans 14 amino acids. In DNA, the CDR3 is TGTGCCAGCAGTTACACCCCCGGCAACTACGAGCAGTGCTTC. This sequence encodes CASSYTPGNYEQCF.

This clonotype was picked up one time. A read error may explain this, as a much larger clone is one base away. The genes are TRBV14 and TRBJ1-3; D is ambiguous. In germline, CDR1 is SGHDN, CDR2 FVKESK. The CDR3 covers 12 residues. CDR3 protein: CASSPGGNTIHF. The CDR3 DNA sequence: TGTGCCAGCAGCCCTGGAGGAAACACCATACATTTT.

With regard to this clonotype: Mismatch with germline at one junction end may stem from a read error. The V and J genes are TRBV5-5 and TRBJ2-7; the D gene is possibly TRBD1 (5 bases). The CDR3 sequence is 16 residues long. Germline assignment: CDR1 SGHKS and CDR2 YYEKEE (reference sequence). The CDR3 is CAGTLTGSALSYDQYF. The CDR3 coding sequence is TGTGCCGGCACCCTAACAGGTTCAGCGCTCTCCTACGACCAGTACTTC.

The sample holds a few counts of this clonotype. Without the conserved terminal phenylalanine or tryptophan, this CDR3 likely stems from a read error. Written as DNA, the CDR3 is TGTGCCAGCAGCCGACAGGGGACTCAGCCCCAGCATTCT. This translates into CASSRQGTQPQHS. The chain joins TRBV7-9 to TRBJ1-5; 8 bases fit TRBD1. Germline CDR1 and CDR2: SEHNR and FQNEAQ (reference sequence). The CDR3 is 13 residues long. The V and J ends lost 5 bases and 6 bases, in that order; junction bases with no gene match: 3.

Note on this clonotype: A much larger clone sits a single nucleotide away, making a read error possible. The chain employs TRBV6-5 and TRBJ1-3; D is possibly TRBD1 (5 bases). V lost 8 bases, J lost 7 bases, and 18 bases lay in between. CDR1 MNHEY and CDR2 SVGAGI come from the germline V gene. The CDR3 totals 14 residues. In DNA form, the CDR3 reads TGTGCCAGCGATATTCGGGGCACCGGCAACACCATATATTTT. Its protein product is CASDIRGTGNTIYF.

This clonotype was observed at least ten times. V is TRBV5-1 and J is TRBJ2-1; 16 bases align to TRBD2. The CDR3 loop spans 15 amino acids. Germline V gene sequence: CDR1 SGHRS, CDR2 YFSETQ. Trimming took 4 bases from V and 8 from J; bases not matched to a gene: 3. CDR3 protein: CASSQGLAGGDEQFF. In DNA, the CDR3 is TGCGCCAGCAGCCAGGGACTAGCGGGAGGGGATGAGCAGTTCTTC.

As to this clonotype: Because it lacks the conserved phenylalanine or tryptophan at the end, this CDR3 is likely a read error. The rearrangement links TRBV11-1 to TRBJ2-7; D remains ambiguous. V was clipped by 5 bases and J by 4 bases, with 9 bases between them. Germline CDR1 is SGHAT and CDR2 is FQDESV (reference sequence). This CDR3 comprises 12 residues. The DNA for the CDR3 is TGTGCCAGCAGCCGACAAGGGTACGAGCAGTACTTA. Its protein is CASSRQGYEQYL.

Points on this clonotype: One end of the junction varies from germline; a read error may be responsible. The chain combines TRBV4-2 with TRBJ2-1, with 8 bases identical to TRBD2. The germline gives CDR1 LGHNA, CDR2 YNFKEQ. The CDR3 covers 16 residues. This CDR3 is CASSQESGGPTSEQFF. DNA for the CDR3: TGTGCCAGCAGCCAAGAGTCGGGAGGGCCAACCAGTGAGCAATTCTTC.

Notes on this clonotype: With a much larger clone just one base away, this may be a read error. The chain recombines TRBV11-3 with TRBJ1-1, with D unresolved. The CDR3 runs to 13 residues. Per germline, CDR1 SGHNT and CDR2 YENEEA. CDR3 loop: CASSRSPATEVSF. The CDR3 DNA reads TGTGCCAGCAGCCGTTCACCGGCCACTGAAGTTTCCTTT.

Only one count was recorded for this clonotype. At one end, the junction sequence differs from germline, possibly due to a read error. J is TRBJ2-2 and V is TRBV4-2, with TRBD2 as a possible D gene (5 bases). This CDR3 comprises 15 residues. Germline V lookup: CDR1 LGHNA, CDR2 YNFKEQ. CDR3 loop: CASSREGRNTRELFF. The CDR3, as DNA: TGTGCCAGCAGCCGAGAGGGAAGGAACACCCGGGAGCTGTTTTTT.

On this clonotype itself: A clone one base away is much larger, so this may be a read error. The genes are TRBV6-5 and TRBJ2-7; D may be TRBD2 (5 bases). This CDR3 region has 17 residues. Germline CDR1 MNHEY, CDR2 SVGAGI. The chain's CDR3 is CTSSYERPHEGAYEQYF. The CDR3 nucleotides are TGTACCAGCAGTTACGAACGACCCCACGAGGGAGCCTACGAGCAGTACTTC.

Concerning this clonotype itself: One junction end disagrees with the germline gene, perhaps due to a read error. The rearrangement links TRBV13 to TRBJ2-7; 12 bases map to TRBD2. CDR1 PRHDT and CDR2 FYEKMQ come from the germline V gene (reference sequence). CDR3 length: 15 amino acids. CDR3 nucleotides: TGTACCAGCACCTCGGGACTAGCGGGCTTCTACGAGCAGTACTTC. It specifies CTSTSGLAGFYEQYF.

The gene calls are TRBV10-3 and TRBJ1-5; possible D gene TRBD1, 6 bases. V lost 3 bases and J 12 bases, leaving 18 bases between the germline ends. The CDR3 loop spans 14 amino acids. Germline V gene lookup returns CDR1 ENHRY and CDR2 SYGVKD. CDR3 bases: TGTGCCATCAGTGAAAGTGGGGGCGACCAGTTCCAGCATTTT. As protein: CAISESGGDQFQHF.